Described below is a single TCR beta chain sequence and its context. This CDR3 region has 15 residues. In germline, CDR1 is LGHNA, CDR2 YNFKEQ. V gave up 0 bases and J gave up 4 bases, with 12 bases separating them. Data came from immunoSEQ multiplex PCR; TCRdb stores just in-frame clones and leaves some out. This sample yields some 70,000 clones, of which about 97% are seen a single time; approximately 0.26% belongs to the top ten. These data originate in a study of technical replicates of blood from several donors. The gene calls are TRBV4-2 and TRBJ1-1; possibly TRBD1 for D (5 bases). This TCR derives from a human donor in good health. Sequencing was done on a sample of T cells isolated from PBMCs. This CDR3 is CASSQEVGGGTEAFF. CDR3 coding DNA: TGTGCCAGCAGCCAAGAAGTTGGGGGGGGCACTGAAGCTTTCTTT.